This T cell receptor (delta chain) was identified in a study of gamma-delta T cells after stem cell transplantation. TCRdb repeated clone calling on the RT-PCR reads with CATT. The sample yields 800 or so delta-chain clones, about 2% seen once. This clone was counted between two and nine times. The translation of this DNA and the TCRdb protein of a much larger clone differ at residue 9, probably owing to a read error; the protein shown here is translated from the DNA. V was clipped by 8 bases and J by 3 bases; unmatched bases: 20. The CDR3 has 20 residues. Germline CDR1 reads TSWWSYY; CDR2 reads QGS. The chain couples TRDV1 to TRDJ2, with 11 bases that match TRDD3. This receptor was taken from a human donor. It is not recorded whose cells these are; they may come from a transplant donor. Sequences were obtained from gamma-delta T cells. This CDR3 reads CALFSWPPAGGYTLTAQLFF. As DNA, the CDR3 is TGTGCTCTTTTTTCTTGGCCTCCTGCTGGGGGATACACACTGACAGCACAACTCTTCTTT.